The 22 T cell receptor beta chains below come from one sample, sequenced in a study of cytomegalovirus exposure and HLA in healthy donors. Profiled with immunoSEQ multiplex PCR; TCRdb holds only in-frame clones, not every one. The sample carries 200,000 to 250,000 clones, about 93% recorded once. Sequencing used PBMCs. The receptor set was obtained from a woman younger than 30 in good health and CMV-seronegative.

V usage is TRBV19 and J usage is TRBJ1-4; TRBD1 aligns across 9 bases. The CDR3 is 14 amino acids. After removal of 6 bases from V and 4 bases from J, the junction contained 3 bases not matched to a gene. Per the germline V gene, CDR1 is LNHDA and CDR2 is SQIVND (reference sequence). The CDR3 DNA sequence: TGTGCCAGTAGCCCGGGACAGGGTAATGAAAAACTGTTTTTT. This gives the protein CASSPGQGNEKLFF.

The chain joins TRBV7-9 to TRBJ1-2, with a possible D match to TRBD1 (5 bases). The V and J ends lost 3 bases and 2 bases respectively, with 10 bases between them. The CDR3 consists of 14 residues. Germline-derived CDR1 and CDR2 are SEHNR and FQNEAQ (reference sequence). In DNA form, the CDR3 reads TGTGCCAGCAGCTTCCCGACAGCCAACTATGGCTACACCTTC. Its translation is CASSFPTANYGYTF.

V and J are TRBV5-1 and TRBJ1-2; D is perhaps TRBD1 (5 bases). CDR3 length equals 18 residues. From germline, CDR1 is SGHRS and CDR2 YFSETQ. Trimming took off 1 base at V and 8 bases at J, with 27 bases between the two ends. This chain's CDR3 is CASSLNRPLERGAGGYTF. The CDR3 region has the DNA TGCGCCAGCAGCTTGAATCGTCCCCTCGAAAGGGGCGCCGGCGGCTACACCTTC.

The rearrangement uses TRBV29-1 and TRBJ2-1, with 7 bases aligning to TRBD2. The V and J ends lost 0 bases and 10 bases, in that order; junction bases with no gene match: 15. Germline CDR1 and CDR2: SQVTM and ANQGSEA. The CDR3 is made up of 16 amino acids. Here the CDR3 DNA reads TGCAGCGTTGAAGACCTTACTAGCGAGAGTCTAGGGGAGCAGTTCTTC. Its translation is CSVEDLTSESLGEQFF.

The V gene is TRBV9, the J gene TRBJ2-7; 10 bases match TRBD2. The CDR3 runs to 18 residues. CDR1 and CDR2 from the germline V gene are SGDLS and YYNGEE. Trimming removed 0 bases from V and 5 bases from J; junction bases left unmatched: 14. This CDR3 is CASSVGASGRFVGNEQYF. As DNA, the CDR3 is TGTGCCAGCAGCGTAGGTGCTAGCGGGAGATTCGTCGGCAACGAGCAGTACTTC.

This chain connects TRBV19 to TRBJ1-3; D gene unclear. This CDR3 has 15 amino acids. The V gene lost 6 bases and the J gene lost 2 bases, with 14 bases spanning the gap. CDR1 is LNHDA, CDR2 SQIVND, per germline (reference sequence). The CDR3 nucleotides are TGTGCCAGTAGCATCAGGATCTCTACTGGAAACACCATATATTTT. Translating it yields CASSIRISTGNTIYF.

V is TRBV5-1 and J is TRBJ1-1, with 7 bases matching TRBD1. The CDR3 covers 15 residues. Trimming at V came to 5 bases and at J to 0 bases, leaving 7 bases not matched to a gene. In germline, CDR1 is SGHRS, CDR2 YFSETQ. The CDR3 DNA reads TGCGCCAGCAGTTCAACGACAGGGATGAACACTGAAGCTTTCTTT. Residues: CASSSTTGMNTEAFF.

The chain is built from TRBV6-1 and TRBJ1-1; 7 nucleotides agree with TRBD1. This CDR3 region has 15 residues. The germline CDR1 and CDR2 sequences are MNHNS and SASEGT. V trimming: 4 bases; J trimming: 1 base; junction bases outside the gene matches: 6. CDR3 in DNA: TGTGCCAGCAGTGTCTTTAGGACAGGGAACACTGAAGCTTTCTTT. It specifies CASSVFRTGNTEAFF.

The gene calls are TRBV30 and TRBJ1-4, with D possibly TRBD1 on 5 matching bases. The V gene lost 6 bases and the J gene lost 6 bases, with 14 bases spanning the gap. Germline loops: CDR1 GTSNPN, CDR2 SVGIG (reference sequence). This CDR3 has 13 residues. The CDR3 spells CACAYGRDEKLFF. CDR3 nucleotides: TGTGCCTGTGCTTACGGCAGGGATGAAAAACTGTTTTTT. Based on the CDR3 plus reference TRBV30 and TRBJ1-4, the full variable domain is SQTIHQWPATLVQPVGSPLSLECTVEGTSNPNLYWYRQAAGRGLQLLFYSVGIGQISSEVPQNLSASRPQDRQFILSSKKLLLSDSGFYLCACAYGRDEKLFFGSGTQLSVL.

The chain combines TRBV2 with TRBJ1-1; D not resolved. This CDR3 is 14 amino acids long. V was trimmed by 7 bases and J by 0 bases, leaving 12 bases between them. Germline assignment: CDR1 SNHLY and CDR2 FYNNEI. In DNA, the CDR3 is TGTGCCAGCATGGGGTGGAGGCTGAACACTGAAGCTTTCTTT. It translates to CASMGWRLNTEAFF.

This sequence joins TRBV10-3 and TRBJ2-1, with 7 nucleotides matching TRBD1. The germline gives CDR1 ENHRY, CDR2 SYGVKD. The CDR3 totals 16 residues. After removal of 2 bases from V and 7 bases from J, the junction contained 11 bases not matched to a gene. The CDR3: CAISETQGVFRNEQFF. In nucleotides, the CDR3 is TGTGCCATCAGTGAGACCCAGGGGGTATTTAGAAATGAGCAGTTCTTC.

As regards this clone: The sample contains more than one DNA sequence encoding this CDR3. The rearrangement links TRBV28 to TRBJ1-5, with TRBD1 matching 9 bases. V was clipped by 6 bases and J by 4 bases; unmatched bases: 4. The CDR3 loop spans 14 amino acids. Germline values: CDR1 MDHEN, CDR2 SYDVKM. DNA of the CDR3: TGTGCCAGCAGGGGACAGGGCGCGAATCAGCCCCAGCATTTT. Encoded protein: CASRGQGANQPQHF.

This chain links TRBV5-6 with TRBJ2-7; a possible D gene is TRBD2 (5 bases). The CDR3 is made up of 13 amino acids. Germline V gene sequence: CDR1 SGHDT, CDR2 YYEEEE. The V end lost 4 bases, the J end lost 2 bases, and 10 bases lay between the germline ends. CDR3 protein: CASSPGNPYEQYF. CDR3 nucleotide sequence: TGTGCCAGCAGCCCCGGGAACCCCTACGAGCAGTACTTC.

This clone was seen once. V usage is TRBV2 and J usage is TRBJ1-2; D gene unclear. Germline CDR1 reads SNHLY; CDR2 reads FYNNEI. The CDR3 is 14 amino acids. V was shortened by 9 bases and J by 2 bases, with 16 bases between the two germline ends. CDR3 nucleotide sequence: TGTGCCAGATACCTAGACCGTTTAAACTATGGCTACACCTTC. Protein sequence: CARYLDRLNYGYTF. Supplemented by reference TRBV2 and TRBJ1-2, the full variable domain reads EPEVTQTPSHQVTQMGQEVILRCVPISNHLYFYWYRQILGQKVEFLVSFYNNEISEKSEIFDDQFSVERPDGSNFTLKIRSTKLEDSAMYFCARYLDRLNYGYTFGSGTRLTVV.

This chain connects TRBV15 to TRBJ1-1; a weak D match, TRBD1 (6 bases). Trimming took 6 bases from V and 3 from J, leaving 11 bases between them. Germline V lookup: CDR1 LNHNV, CDR2 YYDKDF (reference sequence). The CDR3 has 13 residues. The CDR3, as DNA: TGTGCCACCAGGAAAGGGGGGGACACTGAAGCTTTCTTT. This codes for CATRKGGDTEAFF.

The chain is built from TRBV5-1 and TRBJ1-2; 9 nucleotides align to TRBD1. After removal of 4 bases from V and 8 bases from J, the junction contained 12 bases not matched to a gene. The germline CDR1 and CDR2 sequences are SGHRS and YFSETQ. The CDR3 runs to 15 residues. The CDR3 loop is CASSTRDRVIGGYTF. The CDR3 coding sequence is TGCGCCAGCAGCACCCGGGACAGGGTAATCGGGGGCTACACCTTC.

The V call is TRBV6-5, the J call TRBJ2-1; 7 bases line up with TRBD2. Per the germline V gene, CDR1 is MNHEY and CDR2 is SVGAGI. The CDR3 has 15 amino acids. V shed 0 bases, J shed 5 bases, and the junction held 4 bases outside the gene matches. As DNA, the CDR3 is TGTGCCAGCAGTTACTCGACTAGCCTGGACAATGAGCAGTTCTTC. It yields the protein CASSYSTSLDNEQFF.

CDR3 protein: CASSDIASRETEAFF. The CDR3, as DNA: TGTGCCAGCAGTGATATCGCCAGTCGGGAAACTGAAGCTTTCTTT. The chain recombines TRBV6-1 with TRBJ1-1; D gene ambiguous. CDR1 and CDR2 from the germline V gene are MNHNS and SASEGT. This CDR3 is 15 amino acids long. Trimming pared 3 bases from V and 5 bases from J, leaving 16 bases between.

This chain joins TRBV7-8 and TRBJ1-2; no clear D. Trimming removed 3 bases from V and 6 bases from J, with 5 bases in between. CDR3 length: 11 residues. Germline V gene lookup returns CDR1 SGHVS and CDR2 FQNEAQ. DNA for the CDR3: TGTGCCAGCAGCTTGGGCGATGGCTACACCTTC. Protein sequence: CASSLGDGYTF.

DNA of the CDR3: TGTGCCAGCAGCTTAGCGTCCCCCTCCGGTCTAGGCTTCTTCCACGAGCAGTACTTC. Amino acid sequence: CASSLASPSGLGFFHEQYF. This rearrangement joins TRBV7-6 to TRBJ2-7; D call uncertain. Germline values: CDR1 SGHVS, CDR2 FNYEAQ. The CDR3 totals 19 residues. V lost 0 bases and J lost 5, with 26 bases in between.

The CDR3 DNA is TGTGCCAGCAGCTTATTATTTCGGACAGGGGCTACGCAGTATTTT. Translation: CASSLLFRTGATQYF. The V and J genes are TRBV7-9 and TRBJ2-3, with 9 bases identical to TRBD1. J was trimmed by 8 bases and V by 2 bases; bases with no gene match: 8. The CDR3 consists of 15 residues. In germline, CDR1 is SEHNR, CDR2 FQNEAQ (reference sequence).

This chain links TRBV11-2 with TRBJ2-7, with 11 bases that match TRBD2. There are 14 residues in the CDR3. CDR1 SGHAT and CDR2 FQNNGV come from the germline V gene. J gave up 3 bases and V 4 bases, and 2 bases lay outside the gene matches. CDR3 in DNA: TGTGCCAGCAGCTCAGGGACTAGCGGCTACGAGCAGTACTTC. The encoded protein is CASSSGTSGYEQYF.